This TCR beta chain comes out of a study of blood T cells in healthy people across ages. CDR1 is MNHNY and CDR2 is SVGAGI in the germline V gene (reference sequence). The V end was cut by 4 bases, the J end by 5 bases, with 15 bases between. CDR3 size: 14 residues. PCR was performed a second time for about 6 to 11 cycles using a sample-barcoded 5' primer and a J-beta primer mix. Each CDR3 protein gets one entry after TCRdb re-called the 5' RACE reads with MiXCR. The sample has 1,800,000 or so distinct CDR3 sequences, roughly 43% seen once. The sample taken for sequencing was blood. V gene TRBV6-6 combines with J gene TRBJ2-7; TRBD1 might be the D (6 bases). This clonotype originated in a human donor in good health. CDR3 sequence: CASSSTQGWHEQYF. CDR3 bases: TGTGCCAGCAGTTCGACACAGGGTTGGCACGAGCAGTACTTC.